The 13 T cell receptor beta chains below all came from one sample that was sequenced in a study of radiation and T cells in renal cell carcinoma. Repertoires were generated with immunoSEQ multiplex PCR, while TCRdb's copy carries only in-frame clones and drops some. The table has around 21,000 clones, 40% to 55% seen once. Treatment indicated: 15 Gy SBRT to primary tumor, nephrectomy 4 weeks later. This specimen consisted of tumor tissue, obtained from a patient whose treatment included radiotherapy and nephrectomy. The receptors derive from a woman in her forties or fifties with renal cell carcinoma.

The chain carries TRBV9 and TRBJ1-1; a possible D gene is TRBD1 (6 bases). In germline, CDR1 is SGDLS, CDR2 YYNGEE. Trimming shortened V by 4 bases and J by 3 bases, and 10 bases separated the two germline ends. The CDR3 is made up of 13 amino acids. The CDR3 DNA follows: TGTGCCAGCAGCACCGGACAGCACACTGAAGCTTTCTTT. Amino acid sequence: CASSTGQHTEAFF.

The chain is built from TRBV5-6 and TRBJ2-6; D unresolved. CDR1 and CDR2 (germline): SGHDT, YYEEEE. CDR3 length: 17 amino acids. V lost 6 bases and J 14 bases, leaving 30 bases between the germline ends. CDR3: CASNQNNSHKSGQLLTF. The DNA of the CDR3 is TGTGCCAGCAACCAAAACAATAGTCACAAGTCGGGCCAACTCCTGACTTTC.

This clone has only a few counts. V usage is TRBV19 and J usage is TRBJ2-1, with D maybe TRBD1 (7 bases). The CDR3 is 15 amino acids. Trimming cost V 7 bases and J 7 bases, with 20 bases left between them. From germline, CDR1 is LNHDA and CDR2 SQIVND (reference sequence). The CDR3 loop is CASTDGQAGRNEQFF. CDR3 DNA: TGTGCCAGTACTGACGGACAGGCGGGAAGAAATGAGCAGTTCTTC.

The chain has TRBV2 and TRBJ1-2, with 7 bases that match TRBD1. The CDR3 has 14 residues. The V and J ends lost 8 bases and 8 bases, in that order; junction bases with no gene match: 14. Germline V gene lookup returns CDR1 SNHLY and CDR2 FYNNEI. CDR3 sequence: CASLPRGGLRGYTF. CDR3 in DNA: TGTGCCAGCTTACCCAGAGGGGGCCTGCGGGGCTACACCTTC.

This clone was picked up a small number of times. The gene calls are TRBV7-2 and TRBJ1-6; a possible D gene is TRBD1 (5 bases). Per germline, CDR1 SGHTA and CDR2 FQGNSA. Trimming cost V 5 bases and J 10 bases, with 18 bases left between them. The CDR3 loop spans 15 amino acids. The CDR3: CASSRGRRVGSPLHF. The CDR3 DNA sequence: TGTGCCAGCAGCCGGGGCAGGCGGGTCGGATCACCCCTCCACTTT.

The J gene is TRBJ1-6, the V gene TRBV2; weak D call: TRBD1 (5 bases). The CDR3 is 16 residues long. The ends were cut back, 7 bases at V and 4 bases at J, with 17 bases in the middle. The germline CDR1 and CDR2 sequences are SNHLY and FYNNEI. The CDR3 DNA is TGTGCCAGCACTGGGGTCTCTGGGGGGTATAATTCACCCCTCCACTTT. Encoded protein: CASTGVSGGYNSPLHF.

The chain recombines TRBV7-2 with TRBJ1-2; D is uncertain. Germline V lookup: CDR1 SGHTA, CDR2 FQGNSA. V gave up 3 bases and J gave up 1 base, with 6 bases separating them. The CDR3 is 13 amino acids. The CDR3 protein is CASSFDRNYGYTF. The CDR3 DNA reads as TGTGCCAGCAGCTTCGACCGTAACTATGGCTACACCTTC. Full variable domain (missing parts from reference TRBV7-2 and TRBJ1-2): GAGVSQSPSNKVTEKGKDVELRCDPISGHTALYWYRQSLGQGLEFLIYFQGNSAPDKSGLPSDRFSAERTGGSVSTLTIQRTQQEDSAVYLCASSFDRNYGYTFGSGTRLTVV.

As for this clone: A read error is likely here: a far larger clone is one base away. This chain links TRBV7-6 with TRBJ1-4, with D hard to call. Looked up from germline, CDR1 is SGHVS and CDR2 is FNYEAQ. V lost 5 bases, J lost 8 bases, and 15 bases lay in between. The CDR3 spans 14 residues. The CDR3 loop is CASSQDLRSEKLFF. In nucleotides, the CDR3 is TGTGCCAGCAGCCAAGACCTACGGTCGGAAAAACTGTTTTTT.

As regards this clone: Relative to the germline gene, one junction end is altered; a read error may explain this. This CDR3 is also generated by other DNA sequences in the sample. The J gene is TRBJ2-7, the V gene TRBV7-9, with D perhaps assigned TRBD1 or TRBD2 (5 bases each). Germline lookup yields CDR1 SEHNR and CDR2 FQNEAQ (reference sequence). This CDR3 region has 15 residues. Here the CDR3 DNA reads TGCGCCAGCAGCCAAGATCGACGGGGCCCGTACGAGCAGTACTTC. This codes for CASSQDRRGPYEQYF.

The CDR3 sequence is CASRGGQETQYF. In nucleotides, the CDR3 is TGTGCCAGCAGGGGGGGCCAGGAGACCCAGTACTTC. V and J are TRBV2 and TRBJ2-5, with D perhaps being TRBD1 or TRBD2 (6 bases each). Germline values: CDR1 SNHLY, CDR2 FYNNEI. The CDR3 consists of 12 residues. Trimming took 6 bases from V and 5 from J, leaving 10 bases between them.

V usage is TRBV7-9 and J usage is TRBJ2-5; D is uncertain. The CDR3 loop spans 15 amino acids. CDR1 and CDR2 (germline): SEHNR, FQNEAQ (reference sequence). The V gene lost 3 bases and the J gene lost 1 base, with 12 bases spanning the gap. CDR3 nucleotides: TGTGCCAGCAGCTTGTTCGGCGAGACCCAAGAGACCCAGTACTTC. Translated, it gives CASSLFGETQETQYF. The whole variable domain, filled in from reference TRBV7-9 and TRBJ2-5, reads DTGVSQNPRHKITKRGQNVTFRCDPISEHNRLYWYRQTLGQGPEFLTYFQNEAQLEKSRLLSDRFSAERPKGSFSTLEIQRTEQGDSAMYLCASSLFGETQETQYFGPGTRLLVL.

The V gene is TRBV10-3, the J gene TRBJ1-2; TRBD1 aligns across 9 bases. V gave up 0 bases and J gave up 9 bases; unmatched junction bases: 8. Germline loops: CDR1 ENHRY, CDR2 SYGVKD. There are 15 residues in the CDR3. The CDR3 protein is CAISESDRGKASYTF. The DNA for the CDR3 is TGTGCCATCAGTGAGTCGGACAGGGGTAAAGCGAGCTACACCTTC.

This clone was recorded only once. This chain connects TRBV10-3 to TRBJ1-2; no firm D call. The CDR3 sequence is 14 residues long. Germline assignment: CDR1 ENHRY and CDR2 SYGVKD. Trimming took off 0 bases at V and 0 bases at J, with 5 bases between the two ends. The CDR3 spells CAISESTPNYGYTF. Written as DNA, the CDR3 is TGTGCCATCAGTGAGTCGACTCCTAACTATGGCTACACCTTC.